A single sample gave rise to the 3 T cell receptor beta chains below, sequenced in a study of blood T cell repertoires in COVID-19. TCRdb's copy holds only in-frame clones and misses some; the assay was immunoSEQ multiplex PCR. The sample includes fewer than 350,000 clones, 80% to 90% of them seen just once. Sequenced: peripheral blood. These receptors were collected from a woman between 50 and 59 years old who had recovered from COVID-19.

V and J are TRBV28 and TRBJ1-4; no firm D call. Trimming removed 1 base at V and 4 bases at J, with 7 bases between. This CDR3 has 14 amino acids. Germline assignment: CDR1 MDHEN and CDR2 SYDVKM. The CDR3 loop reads CASSLSTGNEKLFF. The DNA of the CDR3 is TGTGCCAGCAGTTTATCGACGGGTAATGAAAAACTGTTTTTT.

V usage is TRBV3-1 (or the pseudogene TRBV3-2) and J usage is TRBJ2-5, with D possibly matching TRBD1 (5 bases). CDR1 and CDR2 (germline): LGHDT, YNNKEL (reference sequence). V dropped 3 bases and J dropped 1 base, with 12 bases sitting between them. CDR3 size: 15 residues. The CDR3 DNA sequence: TGTGCCAGCAGCCATGTTTGGGGCGTCCAAGAGACCCAGTACTTC. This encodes CASSHVWGVQETQYF.

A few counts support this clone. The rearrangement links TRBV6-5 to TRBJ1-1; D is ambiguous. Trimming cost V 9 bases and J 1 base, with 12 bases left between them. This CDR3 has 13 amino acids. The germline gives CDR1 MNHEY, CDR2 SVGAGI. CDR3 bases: TGTGCCAGTATCCCCATGGCGAACACTGAAGCTTTCTTT. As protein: CASIPMANTEAFF.